This TCR beta chain comes out of a study of human T cells and chemical hapten exposure. This clonotype was counted many times. No antigen is known for it. TCRdb passed the RACE reads through MiXCR, listing each CDR3 protein once. The sample holds tens of thousands of distinct CDR3 sequences, 12% seen once. The germline V gene has CDR1 SGHAT and CDR2 FQNNGV. V dropped 5 bases and J dropped 2; count of bases not matched to a gene: 11. The CDR3 loop spans 16 amino acids. Time point described: pre-sensitization, week 0. Regarding treatment: therapeutic diphenylcyclopropenone sensitization with weekly scalp DPC. The template was total RNA from unfractionated whole blood. Notes on the study in general: Significantly more large CDR3 similarity clusters were formed by expanded TCRs than by controls.

The TCR comes from a middle-aged woman with alopecia areata. Some clones in this sample may be carry-over from other donors' samples. V gene TRBV11-2 combines with J gene TRBJ2-5, with 7 positions matching TRBD2. The sequencing used whole blood, collected in connection with sensitization to the hapten diphenylcyclopropenone (DPC). The CDR3 DNA is TGTGCCAGCAGCCTCTACCCGGGACTAAGACAAGAGACCCAGTACTTC. Its translation: CASSLYPGLRQETQYF.